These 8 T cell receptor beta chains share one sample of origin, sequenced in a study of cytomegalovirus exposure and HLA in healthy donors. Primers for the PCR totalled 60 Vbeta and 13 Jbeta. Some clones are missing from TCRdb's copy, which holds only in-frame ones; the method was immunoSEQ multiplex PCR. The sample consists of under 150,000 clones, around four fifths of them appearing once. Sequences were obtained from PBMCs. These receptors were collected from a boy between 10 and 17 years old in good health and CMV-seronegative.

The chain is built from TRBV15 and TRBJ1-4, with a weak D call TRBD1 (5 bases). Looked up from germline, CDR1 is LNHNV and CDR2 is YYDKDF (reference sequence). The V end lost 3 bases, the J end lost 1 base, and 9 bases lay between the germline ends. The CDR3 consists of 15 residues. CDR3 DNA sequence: TGTGCCACCAGCAGGGGGCCCGGAACTAATGAAAAACTGTTTTTT. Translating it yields CATSRGPGTNEKLFF.

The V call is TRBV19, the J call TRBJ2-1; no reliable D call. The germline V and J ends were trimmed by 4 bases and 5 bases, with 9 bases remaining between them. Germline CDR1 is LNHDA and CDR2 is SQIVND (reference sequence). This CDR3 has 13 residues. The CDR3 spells CASSKSIDNEQFF. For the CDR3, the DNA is TGTGCCAGTAGTAAAAGCATAGACAATGAGCAGTTCTTC.

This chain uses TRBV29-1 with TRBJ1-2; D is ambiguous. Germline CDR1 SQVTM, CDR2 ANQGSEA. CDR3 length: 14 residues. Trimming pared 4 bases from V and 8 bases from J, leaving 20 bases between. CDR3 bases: TGCAGCGTTGCCCCTCCCCCCGTAGATCGGGGCTACACCTTC. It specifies CSVAPPPVDRGYTF.

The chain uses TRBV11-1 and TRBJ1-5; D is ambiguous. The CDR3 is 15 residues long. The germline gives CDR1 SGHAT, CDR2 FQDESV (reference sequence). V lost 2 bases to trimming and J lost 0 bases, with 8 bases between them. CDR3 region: CASSLSGYSNQPQHF. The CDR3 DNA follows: TGTGCCAGCAGCTTAAGCGGGTATAGCAATCAGCCCCAGCATTTT.

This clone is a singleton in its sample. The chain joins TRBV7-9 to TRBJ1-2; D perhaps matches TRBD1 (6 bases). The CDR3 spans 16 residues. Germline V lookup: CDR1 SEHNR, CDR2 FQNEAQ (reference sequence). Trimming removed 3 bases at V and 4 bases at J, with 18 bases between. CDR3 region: CASSLVRDTEAYGYTF. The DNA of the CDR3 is TGTGCCAGCAGCTTGGTCCGGGACACTGAAGCCTATGGCTACACCTTC.

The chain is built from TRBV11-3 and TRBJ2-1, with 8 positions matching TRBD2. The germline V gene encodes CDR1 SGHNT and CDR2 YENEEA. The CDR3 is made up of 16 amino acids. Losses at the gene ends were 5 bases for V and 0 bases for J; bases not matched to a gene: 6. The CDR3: CASSPQSGSSYNEQFF. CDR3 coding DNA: TGTGCCAGCAGCCCGCAAAGCGGGAGCTCCTACAATGAGCAGTTCTTC.

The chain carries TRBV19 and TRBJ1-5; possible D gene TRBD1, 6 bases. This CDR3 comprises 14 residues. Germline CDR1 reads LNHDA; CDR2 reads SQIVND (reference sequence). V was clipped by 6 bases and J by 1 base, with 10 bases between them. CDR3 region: CASSVGASNQPQHF. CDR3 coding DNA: TGTGCCAGTAGCGTGGGGGCCAGCAATCAGCCCCAGCATTTT.

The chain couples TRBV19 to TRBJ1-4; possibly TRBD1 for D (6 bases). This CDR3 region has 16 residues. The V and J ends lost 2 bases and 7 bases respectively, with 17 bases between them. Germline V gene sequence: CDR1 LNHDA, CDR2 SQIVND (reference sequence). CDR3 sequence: CASSITGRAISEKLFF. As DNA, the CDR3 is TGTGCCAGTAGTATAACAGGGAGAGCGATAAGTGAAAAACTGTTTTTT.